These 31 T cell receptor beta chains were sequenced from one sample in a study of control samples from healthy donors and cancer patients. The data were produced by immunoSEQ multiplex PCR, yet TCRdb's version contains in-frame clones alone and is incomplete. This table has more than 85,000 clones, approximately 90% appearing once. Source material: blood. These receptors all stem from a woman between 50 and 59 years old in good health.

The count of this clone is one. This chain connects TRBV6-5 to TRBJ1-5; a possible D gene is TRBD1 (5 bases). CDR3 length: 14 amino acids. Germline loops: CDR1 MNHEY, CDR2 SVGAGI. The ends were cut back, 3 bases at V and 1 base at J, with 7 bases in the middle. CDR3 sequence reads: CASSYEGSNQPQHF. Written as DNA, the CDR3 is TGTGCCAGCAGTTATGAGGGGAGCAATCAGCCCCAGCATTTT.

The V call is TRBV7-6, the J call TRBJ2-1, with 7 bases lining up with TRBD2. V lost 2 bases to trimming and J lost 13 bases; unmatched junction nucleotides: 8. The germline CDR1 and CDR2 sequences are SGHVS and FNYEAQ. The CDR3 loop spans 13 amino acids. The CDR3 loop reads CASSLSRTSSQFF. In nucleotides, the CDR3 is TGTGCCAGCAGCTTATCCCGGACTAGTTCCCAGTTCTTC.

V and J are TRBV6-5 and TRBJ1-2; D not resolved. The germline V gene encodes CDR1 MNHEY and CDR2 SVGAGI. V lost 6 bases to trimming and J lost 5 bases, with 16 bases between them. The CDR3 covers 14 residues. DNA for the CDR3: TGTGCCAGCAGCTCCCCATCCATGTCTTATGGCTACACCTTC. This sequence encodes CASSSPSMSYGYTF.

In DNA form, the CDR3 reads TGTGCCAGTAGTGTCATAGGGGGGACGGCCCAAGAGACCCAGTACTTC. It specifies CASSVIGGTAQETQYF. The chain uses TRBV19 and TRBJ2-5; D may match TRBD1 or TRBD2 (6 bases each). CDR3 length: 16 residues. Trimming stripped 5 bases from V and 1 base from J, with 17 bases between. CDR1 and CDR2 from the germline V gene are LNHDA and SQIVND (reference sequence).

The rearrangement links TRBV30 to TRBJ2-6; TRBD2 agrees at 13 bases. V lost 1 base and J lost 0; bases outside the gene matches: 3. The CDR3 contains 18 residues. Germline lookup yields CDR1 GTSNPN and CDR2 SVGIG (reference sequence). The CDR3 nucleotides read TGTGCCTGGAGTGCTGGACTAGCGGGGGCCTCTGGGGCCAACGTCCTGACTTTC. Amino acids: CAWSAGLAGASGANVLTF. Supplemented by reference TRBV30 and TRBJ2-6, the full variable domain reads SQTIHQWPATLVQPVGSPLSLECTVEGTSNPNLYWYRQAAGRGLQLLFYSVGIGQISSEVPQNLSASRPQDRQFILSSKKLLLSDSGFYLCAWSAGLAGASGANVLTFGAGSRLTVL.

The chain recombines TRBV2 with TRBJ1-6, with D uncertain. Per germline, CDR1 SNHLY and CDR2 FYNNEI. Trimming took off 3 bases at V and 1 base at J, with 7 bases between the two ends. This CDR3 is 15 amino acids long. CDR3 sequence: CASSDRLSYNSPLHF. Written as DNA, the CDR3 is TGTGCCAGCAGTGATAGGTTATCCTATAATTCACCCCTCCACTTT.

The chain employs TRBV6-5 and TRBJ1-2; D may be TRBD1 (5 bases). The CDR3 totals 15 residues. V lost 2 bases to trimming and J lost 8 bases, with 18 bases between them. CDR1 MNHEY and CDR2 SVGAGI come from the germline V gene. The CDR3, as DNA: TGTGCCAGCAGTTACCGACTCTTCAGGGTCGACGGCTACACCTTC. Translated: CASSYRLFRVDGYTF.

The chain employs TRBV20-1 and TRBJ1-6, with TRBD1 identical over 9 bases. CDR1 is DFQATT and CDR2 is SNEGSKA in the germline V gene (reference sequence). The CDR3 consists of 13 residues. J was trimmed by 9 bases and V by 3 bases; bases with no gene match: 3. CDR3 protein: CSASRDRASPLHF. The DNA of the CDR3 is TGCAGTGCTAGTCGGGACAGGGCTTCACCCCTCCACTTT.

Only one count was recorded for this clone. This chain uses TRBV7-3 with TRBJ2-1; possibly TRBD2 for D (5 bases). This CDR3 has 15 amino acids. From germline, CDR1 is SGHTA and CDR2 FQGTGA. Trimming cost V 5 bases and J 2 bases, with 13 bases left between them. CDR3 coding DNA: TGTGCCAGCAGCGCGAGCGGCCCGGCCTACAATGAGCAGTTCTTC. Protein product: CASSASGPAYNEQFF.

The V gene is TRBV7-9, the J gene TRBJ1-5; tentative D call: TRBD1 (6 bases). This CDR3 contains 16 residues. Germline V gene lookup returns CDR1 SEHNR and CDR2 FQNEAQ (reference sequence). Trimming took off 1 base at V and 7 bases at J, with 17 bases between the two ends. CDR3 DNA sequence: TGTGCCAGCAGCTTAGTATACGGGGGGGCAGGACAGCCCCAGCATTTT. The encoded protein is CASSLVYGGAGQPQHF.

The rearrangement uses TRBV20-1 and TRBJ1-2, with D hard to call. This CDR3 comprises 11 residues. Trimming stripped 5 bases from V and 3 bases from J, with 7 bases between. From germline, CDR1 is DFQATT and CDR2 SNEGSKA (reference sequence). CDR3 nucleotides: TGCAGTGCTGTGCCGGACTATGGCTACACCTTC. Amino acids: CSAVPDYGYTF.

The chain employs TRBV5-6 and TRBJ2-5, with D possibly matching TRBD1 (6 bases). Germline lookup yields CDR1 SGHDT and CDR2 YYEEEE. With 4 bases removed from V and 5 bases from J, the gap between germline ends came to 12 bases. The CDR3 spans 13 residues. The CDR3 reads CASSTQGSETQYF. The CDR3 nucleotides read TGTGCCAGCAGCACACAGGGATCCGAGACCCAGTACTTC. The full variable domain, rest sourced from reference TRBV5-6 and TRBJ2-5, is DAGVTQSPTHLIKTRGQQVTLRCSPKSGHDTVSWYQQALGQGPQFIFQYYEEEERQRGNFPDRFSGHQFPNYSSELNVNALLLGDSALYLCASSTQGSETQYFGPGTRLLVL.

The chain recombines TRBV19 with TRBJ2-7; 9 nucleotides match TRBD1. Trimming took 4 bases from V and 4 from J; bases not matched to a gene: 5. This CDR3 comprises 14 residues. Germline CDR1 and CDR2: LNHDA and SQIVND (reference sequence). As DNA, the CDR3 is TGTGCCAGTAGTACGGGACAGGGTTTGTACGAGCAGTACTTC. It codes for CASSTGQGLYEQYF.

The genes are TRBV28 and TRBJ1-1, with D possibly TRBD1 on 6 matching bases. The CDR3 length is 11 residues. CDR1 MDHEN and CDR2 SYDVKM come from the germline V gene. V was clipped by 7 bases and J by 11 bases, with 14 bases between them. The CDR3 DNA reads TGTGCCAGCATCATCCGGGGGCATGCTTTCTTT. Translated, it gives CASIIRGHAFF.

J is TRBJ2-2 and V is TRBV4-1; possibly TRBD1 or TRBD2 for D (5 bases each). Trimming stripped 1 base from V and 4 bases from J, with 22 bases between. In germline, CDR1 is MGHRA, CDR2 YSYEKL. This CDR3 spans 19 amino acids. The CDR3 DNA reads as TGCGCCAGCAGCCAAGGGGGGATCGGGCTGCGTCCTGGCACCGGGGAGCTGTTTTTT. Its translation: CASSQGGIGLRPGTGELFF.

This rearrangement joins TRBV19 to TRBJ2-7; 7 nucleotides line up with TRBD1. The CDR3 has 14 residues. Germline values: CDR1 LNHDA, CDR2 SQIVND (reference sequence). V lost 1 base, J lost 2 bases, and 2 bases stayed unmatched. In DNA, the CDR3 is TGTGCCAGTAGTATAGCCGGGACAGCCTACGAGCAGTACTTC. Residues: CASSIAGTAYEQYF.

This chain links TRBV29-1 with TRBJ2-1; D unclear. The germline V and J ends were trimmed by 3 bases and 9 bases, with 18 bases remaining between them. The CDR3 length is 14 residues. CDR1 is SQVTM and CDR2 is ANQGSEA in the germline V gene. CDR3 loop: CSVDNPGVRGEQFF. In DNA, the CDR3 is TGCAGCGTTGATAATCCTGGCGTTCGCGGTGAGCAGTTCTTC.

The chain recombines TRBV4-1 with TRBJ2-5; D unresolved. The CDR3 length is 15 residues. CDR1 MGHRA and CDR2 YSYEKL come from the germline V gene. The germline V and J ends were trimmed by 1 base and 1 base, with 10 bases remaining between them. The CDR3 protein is CASSQALGLQETQYF. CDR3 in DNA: TGCGCCAGCAGCCAAGCGCTCGGCCTCCAAGAGACCCAGTACTTC.

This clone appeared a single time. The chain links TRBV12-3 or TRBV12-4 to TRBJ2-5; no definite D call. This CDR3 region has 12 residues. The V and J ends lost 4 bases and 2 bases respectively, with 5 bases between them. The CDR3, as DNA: TGTGCCAGCAGTTCGTTGCAAGAGACCCAGTACTTC. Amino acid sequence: CASSSLQETQYF.

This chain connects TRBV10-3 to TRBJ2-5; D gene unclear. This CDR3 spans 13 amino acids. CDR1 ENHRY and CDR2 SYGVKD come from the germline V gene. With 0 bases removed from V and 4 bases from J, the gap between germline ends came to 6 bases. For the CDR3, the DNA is TGTGCCATCAGTGAGTCCGTGTCAGAGACCCAGTACTTC. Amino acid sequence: CAISESVSETQYF.

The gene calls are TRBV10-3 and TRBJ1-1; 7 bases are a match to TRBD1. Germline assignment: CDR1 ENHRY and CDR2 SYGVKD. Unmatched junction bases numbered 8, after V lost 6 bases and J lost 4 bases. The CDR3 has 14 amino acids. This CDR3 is CAISPTQGVTEAFF. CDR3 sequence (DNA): TGTGCCATCAGCCCTACCCAGGGGGTCACTGAAGCTTTCTTT.

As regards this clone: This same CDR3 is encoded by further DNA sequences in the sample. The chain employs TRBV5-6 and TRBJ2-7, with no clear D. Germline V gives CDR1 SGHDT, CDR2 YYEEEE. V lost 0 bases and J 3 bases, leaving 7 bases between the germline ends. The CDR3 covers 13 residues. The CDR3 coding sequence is TGTGCCAGCAGCTTGGCAGGAAGCTACGAGCAGTACGTC. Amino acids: CASSLAGSYEQYV.

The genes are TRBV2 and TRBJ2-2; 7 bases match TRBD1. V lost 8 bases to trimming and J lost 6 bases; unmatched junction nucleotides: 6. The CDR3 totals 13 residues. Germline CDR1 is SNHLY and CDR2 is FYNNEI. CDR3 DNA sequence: TGTGCCAGCTTTCCGACAGGGCCCGGGGAGCTGTTTTTT. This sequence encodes CASFPTGPGELFF.

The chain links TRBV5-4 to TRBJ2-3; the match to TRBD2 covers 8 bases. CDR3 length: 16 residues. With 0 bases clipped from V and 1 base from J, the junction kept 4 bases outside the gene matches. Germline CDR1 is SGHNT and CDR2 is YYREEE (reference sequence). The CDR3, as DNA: TGTGCCAGCAGCTTGGCTGGCGGGAGGCGCACAGATACGCAGTATTTT. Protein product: CASSLAGGRRTDTQYF.

CDR3 amino acids: CASSEGGGGGTDTQYF. As DNA, the CDR3 is TGTGCCAGCAGTGAAGGGGGGGGTGGAGGCACAGATACGCAGTATTTT. The chain is built from TRBV6-4 and TRBJ2-3; a weak D match, TRBD2 (7 bases). Trimming took off 3 bases at V and 1 base at J, with 14 bases between the two ends. This CDR3 region has 16 residues. Per germline, CDR1 MRHNA and CDR2 SNTAGT.

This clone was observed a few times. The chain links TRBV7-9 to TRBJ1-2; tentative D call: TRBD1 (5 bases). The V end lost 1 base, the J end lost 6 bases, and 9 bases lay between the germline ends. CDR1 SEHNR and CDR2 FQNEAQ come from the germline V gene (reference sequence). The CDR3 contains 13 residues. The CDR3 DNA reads TGTGCCAGCAGCTTAGGGTGGGGCGATGGCTACACCTTC. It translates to CASSLGWGDGYTF. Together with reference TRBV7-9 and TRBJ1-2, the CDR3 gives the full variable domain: DTGVSQNPRHKITKRGQNVTFRCDPISEHNRLYWYRQTLGQGPEFLTYFQNEAQLEKSRLLSDRFSAERPKGSFSTLEIQRTEQGDSAMYLCASSLGWGDGYTFGSGTRLTVV.

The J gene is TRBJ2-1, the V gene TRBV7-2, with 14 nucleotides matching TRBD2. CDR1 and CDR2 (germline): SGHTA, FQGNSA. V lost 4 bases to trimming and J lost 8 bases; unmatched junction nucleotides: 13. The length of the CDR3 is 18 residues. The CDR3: CASSSRPSTSGGVDEQFF. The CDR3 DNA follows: TGTGCCAGCAGCTCACGCCCCTCGACTAGCGGGGGGGTCGATGAGCAGTTCTTC.

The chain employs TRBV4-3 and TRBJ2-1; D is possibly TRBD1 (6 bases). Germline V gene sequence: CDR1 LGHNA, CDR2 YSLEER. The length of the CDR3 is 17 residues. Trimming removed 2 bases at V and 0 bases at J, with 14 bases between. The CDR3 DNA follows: TGCGCCAGCAGCCAATGGGACACCCGGAGCTCCTACAATGAGCAGTTCTTC. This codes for CASSQWDTRSSYNEQFF.

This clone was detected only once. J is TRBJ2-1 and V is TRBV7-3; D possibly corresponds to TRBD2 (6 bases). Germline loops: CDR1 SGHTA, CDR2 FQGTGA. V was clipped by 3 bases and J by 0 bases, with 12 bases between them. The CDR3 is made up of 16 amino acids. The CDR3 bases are TGTGCCAGCAGCTTGGGTTGGGGAGGCTCCTACAATGAGCAGTTCTTC. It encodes CASSLGWGGSYNEQFF. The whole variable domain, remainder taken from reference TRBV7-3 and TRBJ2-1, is GAGVSQTPSNKVTEKGKYVELRCDPISGHTALYWYRQSLGQGPEFLIYFQGTGAADDSGLPNDRFFAVRPEGSVSTLKIQRTERGDSAVYLCASSLGWGGSYNEQFFGPGTRLTVL.

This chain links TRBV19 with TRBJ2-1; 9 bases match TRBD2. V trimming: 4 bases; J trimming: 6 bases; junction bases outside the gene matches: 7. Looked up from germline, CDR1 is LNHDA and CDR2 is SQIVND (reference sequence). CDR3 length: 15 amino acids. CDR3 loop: CASSSGASGANEQFF. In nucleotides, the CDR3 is TGTGCCAGTAGTAGTGGGGCTAGCGGGGCCAATGAGCAGTTCTTC. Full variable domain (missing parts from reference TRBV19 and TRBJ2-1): DGGITQSPKYLFRKEGQNVTLSCEQNLNHDAMYWYRQDPGQGLRLIYYSQIVNDFQKGDIAEGYSVSREKKESFPLTVTSAQKNPTAFYLCASSSGASGANEQFFGPGTRLTVL.

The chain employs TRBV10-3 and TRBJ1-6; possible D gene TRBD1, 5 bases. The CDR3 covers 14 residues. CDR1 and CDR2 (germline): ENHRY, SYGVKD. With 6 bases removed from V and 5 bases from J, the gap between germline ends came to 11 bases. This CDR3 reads CAIRAGTDNSPLHF. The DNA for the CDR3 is TGTGCCATCAGAGCCGGGACCGATAATTCACCCCTCCACTTT.